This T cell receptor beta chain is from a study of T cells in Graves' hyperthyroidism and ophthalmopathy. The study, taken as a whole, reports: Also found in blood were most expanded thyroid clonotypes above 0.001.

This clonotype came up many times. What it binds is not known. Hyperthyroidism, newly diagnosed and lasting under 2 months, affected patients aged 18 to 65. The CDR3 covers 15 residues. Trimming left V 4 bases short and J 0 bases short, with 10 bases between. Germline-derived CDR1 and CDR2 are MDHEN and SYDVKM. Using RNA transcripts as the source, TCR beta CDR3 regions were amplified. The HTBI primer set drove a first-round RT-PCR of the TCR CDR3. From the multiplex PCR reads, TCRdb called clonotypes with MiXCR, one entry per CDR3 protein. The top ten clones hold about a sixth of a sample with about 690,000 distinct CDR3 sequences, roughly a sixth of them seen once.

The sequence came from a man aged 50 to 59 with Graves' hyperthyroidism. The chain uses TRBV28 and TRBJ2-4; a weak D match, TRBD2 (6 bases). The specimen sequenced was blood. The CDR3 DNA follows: TGTGCCAGCAGTTCCGGAGGGGTAGCCAAAAACATTCAGTACTTC. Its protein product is CASSSGGVAKNIQYF. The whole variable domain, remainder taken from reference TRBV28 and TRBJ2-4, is DVKVTQSSRYLVKRTGEKVFLECVQDMDHENMFWYRQDPGLGLRLIYFSYDVKMKEKGDIPEGYSVSREKKERFSLILESASTNQTSMYLCASSSGGVAKNIQYFGAGTRLSVL.